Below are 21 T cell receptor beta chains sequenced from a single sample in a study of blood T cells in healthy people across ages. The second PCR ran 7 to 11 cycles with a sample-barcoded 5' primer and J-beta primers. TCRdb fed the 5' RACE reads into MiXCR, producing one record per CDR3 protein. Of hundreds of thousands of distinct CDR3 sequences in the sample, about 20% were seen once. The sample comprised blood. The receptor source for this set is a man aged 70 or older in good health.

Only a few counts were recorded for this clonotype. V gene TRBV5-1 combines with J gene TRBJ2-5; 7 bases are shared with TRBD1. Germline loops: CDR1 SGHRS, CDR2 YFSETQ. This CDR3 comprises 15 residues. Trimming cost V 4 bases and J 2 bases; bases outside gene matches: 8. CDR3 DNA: TGCGCCAGCAGCCTCCAGACAGGGCGACAAGAGACCCAGTACTTC. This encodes CASSLQTGRQETQYF.

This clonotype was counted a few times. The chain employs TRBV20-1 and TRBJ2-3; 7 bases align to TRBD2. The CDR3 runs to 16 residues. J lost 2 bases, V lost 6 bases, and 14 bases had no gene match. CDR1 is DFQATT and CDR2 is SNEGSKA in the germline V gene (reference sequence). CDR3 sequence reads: CSAAKGSGNPTDTQYF. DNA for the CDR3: TGCAGTGCCGCCAAGGGGAGCGGGAACCCCACAGATACGCAGTATTTT.

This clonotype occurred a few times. The CDR3 spells CASRRHNTGELFF. CDR3 nucleotide sequence: TGTGCCAGTAGGCGTCATAACACCGGGGAGCTGTTTTTT. This sequence joins TRBV6-5 and TRBJ2-2, with D uncertain. The germline V gene encodes CDR1 MNHEY and CDR2 SVGAGI. Trimming cost V 9 bases and J 2 bases, with 10 bases left between them. The CDR3 is made up of 13 amino acids.

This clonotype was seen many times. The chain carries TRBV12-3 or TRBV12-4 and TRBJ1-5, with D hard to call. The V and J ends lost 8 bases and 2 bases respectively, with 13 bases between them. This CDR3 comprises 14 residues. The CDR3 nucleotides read TGTGCCAGCTCACCAACGGGCGGCAATCAGCCCCAGCATTTT. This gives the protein CASSPTGGNQPQHF.

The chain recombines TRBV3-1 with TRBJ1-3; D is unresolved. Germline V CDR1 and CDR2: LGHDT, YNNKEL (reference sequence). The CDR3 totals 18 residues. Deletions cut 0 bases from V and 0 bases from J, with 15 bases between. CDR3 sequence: CASSQDFGTAISGNTIYF. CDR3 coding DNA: TGTGCCAGCAGCCAAGATTTCGGCACCGCGATCTCTGGAAACACCATATATTTT.

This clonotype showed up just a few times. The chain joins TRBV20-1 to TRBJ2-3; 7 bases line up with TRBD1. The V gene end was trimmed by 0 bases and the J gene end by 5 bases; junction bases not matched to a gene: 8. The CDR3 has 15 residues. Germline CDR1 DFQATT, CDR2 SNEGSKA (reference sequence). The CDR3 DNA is TGCAGTGCTAGAGATGGGAACAGGGGTCGAGATACGCAGTATTTT. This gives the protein CSARDGNRGRDTQYF.

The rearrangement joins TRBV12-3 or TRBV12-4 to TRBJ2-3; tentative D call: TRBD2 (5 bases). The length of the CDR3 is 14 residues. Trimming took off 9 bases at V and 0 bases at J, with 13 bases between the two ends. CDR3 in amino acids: CASVASTSTDTQYF. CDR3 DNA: TGTGCCAGTGTAGCGTCTACTAGCACAGATACGCAGTATTTT.

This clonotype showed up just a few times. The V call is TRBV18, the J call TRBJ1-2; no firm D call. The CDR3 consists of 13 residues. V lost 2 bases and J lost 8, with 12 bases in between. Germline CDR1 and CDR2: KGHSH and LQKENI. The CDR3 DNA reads TGTGCCAGCTCACCAGCAGGCCAGCGAGGCTACACCTTC. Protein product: CASSPAGQRGYTF. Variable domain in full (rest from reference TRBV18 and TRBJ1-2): NAGVMQNPRHLVRRRGQEARLRCSPMKGHSHVYWYRQLPEEGLKFMVYLQKENIIDESGMPKERFSAEFPKEGPSILRIQQVVRGDSAAYFCASSPAGQRGYTFGSGTRLTVV.

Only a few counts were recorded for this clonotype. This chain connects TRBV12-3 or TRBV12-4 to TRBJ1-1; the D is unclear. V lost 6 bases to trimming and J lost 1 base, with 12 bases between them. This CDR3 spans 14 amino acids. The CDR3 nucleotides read TGTGCCAGCAGCCCCCAAAACTGGAACACTGAAGCTTTCTTT. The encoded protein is CASSPQNWNTEAFF.

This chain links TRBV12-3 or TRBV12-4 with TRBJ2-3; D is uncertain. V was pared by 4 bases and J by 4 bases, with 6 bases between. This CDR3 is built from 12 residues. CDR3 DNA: TGTGCCAGCAGTTCCGGACCAGATACGCAGTATTTT. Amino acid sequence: CASSSGPDTQYF.

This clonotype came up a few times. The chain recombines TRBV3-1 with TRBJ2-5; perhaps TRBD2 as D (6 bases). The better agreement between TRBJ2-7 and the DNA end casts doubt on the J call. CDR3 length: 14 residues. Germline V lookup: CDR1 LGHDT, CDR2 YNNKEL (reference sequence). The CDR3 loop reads CASSQASGDYEQYF. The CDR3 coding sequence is TGTGCCAGCAGCCAAGCGTCGGGGGACTACGAGCAGTACTTC.

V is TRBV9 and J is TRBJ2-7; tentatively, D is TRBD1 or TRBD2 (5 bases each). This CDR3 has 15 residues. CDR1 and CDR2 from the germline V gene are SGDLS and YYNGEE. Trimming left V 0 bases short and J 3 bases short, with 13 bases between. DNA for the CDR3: TGTGCCAGCAGCGTAGCTCCGGGGCTGGTCTACGAGCAGTACTTC. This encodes CASSVAPGLVYEQYF.

The CDR3 spells CASSWGQGKEKLFF. CDR3 nucleotide sequence: TGCGCCAGCAGCTGGGGACAGGGGAAGGAAAAACTGTTTTTT. The chain uses TRBV4-3 and TRBJ1-4, with TRBD1 identical over 10 bases. Germline V gene data show CDR1 as LGHNA and CDR2 as YSLEER. This CDR3 comprises 14 residues. The junction had 5 bases not matched to a gene; V was cut back by 5 bases and J by 8 bases.

The CDR3 is CASRGYSYEQYF. As DNA, the CDR3 is TGTGCCAGCCGGGGGTACTCCTACGAGCAGTACTTC. The chain recombines TRBV6-5 with TRBJ2-7; tentative D call: TRBD2 (6 bases). The V end lost 8 bases, the J end lost 0 bases, and 8 bases lay between the germline ends. Germline-derived CDR1 and CDR2 are MNHEY and SVGAGI. The CDR3 contains 12 residues.

The CDR3 nucleotides read TGTGCCACCAGTGAACCCGGGACGGGAAATGAAAAACTGTTTTTT. This sequence encodes CATSEPGTGNEKLFF. The chain links TRBV24-1 to TRBJ1-4, with a weak D call TRBD1 (5 bases). Trimming left V 4 bases short and J 5 bases short, with 13 bases between. The CDR3 runs to 15 residues. CDR1 KGHDR and CDR2 SFDVKD come from the germline V gene.

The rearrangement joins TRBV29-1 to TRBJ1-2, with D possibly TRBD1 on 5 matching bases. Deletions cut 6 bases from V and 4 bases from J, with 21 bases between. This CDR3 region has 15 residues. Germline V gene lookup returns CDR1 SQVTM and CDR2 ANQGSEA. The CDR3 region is CSVRSGTDGGYGYTF. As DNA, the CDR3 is TGCAGCGTGCGTAGTGGGACCGACGGAGGCTATGGCTACACCTTC.

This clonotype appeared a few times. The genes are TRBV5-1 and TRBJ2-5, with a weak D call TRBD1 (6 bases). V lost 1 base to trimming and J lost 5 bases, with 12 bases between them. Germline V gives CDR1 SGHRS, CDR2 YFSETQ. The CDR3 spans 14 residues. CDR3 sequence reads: CASSLTGMRETQYF. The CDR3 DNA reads TGCGCCAGCAGCTTGACAGGGATGAGGGAGACCCAGTACTTC.

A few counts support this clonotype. This chain's CDR3 is CSVLTAYEQYF. For the CDR3, the DNA is TGCAGCGTTTTAACCGCGTACGAGCAGTACTTC. The chain employs TRBV29-1 and TRBJ2-5; D not resolved. The end of the DNA is better explained by TRBJ2-7, so the J call may be wrong. Germline V gene data show CDR1 as SQVTM and CDR2 as ANQGSEA. The CDR3 has 11 amino acids.

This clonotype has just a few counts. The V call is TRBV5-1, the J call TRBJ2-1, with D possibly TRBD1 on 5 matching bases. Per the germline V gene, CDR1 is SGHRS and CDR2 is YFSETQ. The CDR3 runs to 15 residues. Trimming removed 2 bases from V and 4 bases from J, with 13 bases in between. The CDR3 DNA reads TGCGCCAGCAGCTTCCCGAGGACATCTTACAATGAGCAGTTCTTC. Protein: CASSFPRTSYNEQFF.

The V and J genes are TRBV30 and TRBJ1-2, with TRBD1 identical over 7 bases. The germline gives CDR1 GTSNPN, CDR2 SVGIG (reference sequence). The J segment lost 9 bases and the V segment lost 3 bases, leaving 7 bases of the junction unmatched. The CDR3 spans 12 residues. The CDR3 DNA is TGTGCCTGGAGCCCTACAGGGGTCAGCTACACCTTC. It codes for CAWSPTGVSYTF. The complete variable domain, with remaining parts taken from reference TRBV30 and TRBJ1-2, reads SQTIHQWPATLVQPVGSPLSLECTVEGTSNPNLYWYRQAAGRGLQLLFYSVGIGQISSEVPQNLSASRPQDRQFILSSKKLLLSDSGFYLCAWSPTGVSYTFGSGTRLTVV.

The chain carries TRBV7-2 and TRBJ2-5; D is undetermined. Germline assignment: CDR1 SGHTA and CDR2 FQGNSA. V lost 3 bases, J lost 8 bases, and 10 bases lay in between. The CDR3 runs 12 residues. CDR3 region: CASSFQSGTQYF. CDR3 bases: TGTGCCAGCAGCTTCCAGTCAGGAACCCAGTACTTC. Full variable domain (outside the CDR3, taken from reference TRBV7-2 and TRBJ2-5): GAGVSQSPSNKVTEKGKDVELRCDPISGHTALYWYRQSLGQGLEFLIYFQGNSAPDKSGLPSDRFSAERTGGSVSTLTIQRTQQEDSAVYLCASSFQSGTQYFGPGTRLLVL.